Following are 26 T cell receptor beta chains from one sample sequenced in a study of T cell repertoires in cytomegalovirus infection. TCRdb re-analysed the reads in MiXCR, keeping a single row per CDR3 protein. The table lists around 280,000 distinct CDR3 sequences, about an eighth of them singletons. Material for sequencing was PBMCs. Receptor source: a human donor in good health (CMV status not recorded). Some clones in this sample may be carry-over from other donors' samples.

The chain couples TRBV11-2 to TRBJ2-7; D is ambiguous. The V end was cut by 7 bases, the J end by 1 base, with 14 bases between. Germline V CDR1 and CDR2: SGHAT, FQNNGV. The CDR3 contains 14 residues. DNA for the CDR3: TGTGCCAGCATGCTCCCTTCTCGATCCTACGAGCAGTACTTC. Amino acid sequence: CASMLPSRSYEQYF. The entire variable domain, with the rest obtained from reference TRBV11-2 and TRBJ2-7, is as follows: EAGVAQSPRYKIIEKRQSVAFWCNPISGHATLYWYQQILGQGPKLLIQFQNNGVVDDSQLPKDRFSAERLKGVDSTLKIQPAKLEDSAVYLCASMLPSRSYEQYFGPGTRLTVT.

A few counts support this clonotype. The chain carries TRBV7-2 and TRBJ2-7; 8 bases agree with TRBD2. Germline CDR1 SGHTA, CDR2 FQGNSA. CDR3 length: 16 residues. Trimming at V came to 1 base and at J to 1 base, leaving 6 bases not matched to a gene. CDR3 sequence (DNA): TGTGCCAGCAGCTTAGACCCTCTAGCGGGTTCCTACGAGCAGTACTTC. Translated: CASSLDPLAGSYEQYF. Based on the CDR3 plus reference TRBV7-2 and TRBJ2-7, the full variable domain is GAGVSQSPSNKVTEKGKDVELRCDPISGHTALYWYRQSLGQGLEFLIYFQGNSAPDKSGLPSDRFSAERTGGSVSTLTIQRTQQEDSAVYLCASSLDPLAGSYEQYFGPGTRLTVT.

V usage is TRBV29-1 and J usage is TRBJ1-1, with D maybe TRBD1 (6 bases). V dropped 2 bases and J dropped 8 bases, with 18 bases sitting between them. The CDR3 is 14 residues long. From germline, CDR1 is SQVTM and CDR2 ANQGSEA. CDR3 sequence reads: CSVESSGGRAEAFF. CDR3 sequence (DNA): TGCAGCGTTGAAAGTAGTGGGGGGCGAGCAGAAGCTTTCTTT.

This clonotype showed up just a few times. This chain connects TRBV29-1 to TRBJ1-2; maybe TRBD1 (6 bases). Germline CDR1 reads SQVTM; CDR2 reads ANQGSEA. V dropped 5 bases and J dropped 4 bases, with 11 bases sitting between them. The CDR3 sequence is 12 residues long. DNA of the CDR3: TGCAGCGTTTCCGGGACAATCTATGGCTACACCTTC. It codes for CSVSGTIYGYTF.

This clonotype was observed a handful of times. The J gene is TRBJ2-6, the V gene TRBV2, with D uncertain. The length of the CDR3 is 15 residues. V lost 4 bases to trimming and J lost 0 bases, with 7 bases between them. In germline, CDR1 is SNHLY, CDR2 FYNNEI. The chain's CDR3 is CASSGRSSGANVLTF. The CDR3 DNA reads TGTGCCAGCAGTGGCAGGAGCTCTGGGGCCAACGTCCTGACTTTC.

This chain connects TRBV20-1 to TRBJ2-3; TRBD2 agrees at 11 bases. J gave up 1 base and V 6 bases, and 6 bases lay outside the gene matches. Germline CDR1 reads DFQATT; CDR2 reads SNEGSKA (reference sequence). The CDR3 is made up of 15 amino acids. For the CDR3, the DNA is TGCAGTGCGAGTACTAGCGGGGGCCGCACAGATACGCAGTATTTT. Translation gives CSASTSGGRTDTQYF.

In this sample, this clonotype turned up many times. The rearrangement joins TRBV7-8 to TRBJ2-3; D not certain. Germline-derived CDR1 and CDR2 are SGHVS and FQNEAQ. This CDR3 is 12 amino acids long. Trimming removed 10 bases from V and 6 bases from J, with 14 bases in between. The CDR3 nucleotides read TGTGCCACCAAGAGAATTCTGGATACGCAGTATTTT. This codes for CATKRILDTQYF.

This clonotype was seen many times. J is TRBJ2-1 and V is TRBV5-1, with 7 bases that match TRBD1. Germline V CDR1 and CDR2: SGHRS, YFSETQ. Trimming at V came to 5 bases and at J to 4 bases, leaving 9 bases not matched to a gene. The CDR3 spans 15 residues. CDR3 region: CASSFRDSLYNEQFF. In DNA form, the CDR3 reads TGCGCCAGCAGTTTCCGGGACAGCCTTTACAATGAGCAGTTCTTC.

This clonotype was seen ten or more times. This chain joins TRBV19 and TRBJ2-1; D possibly corresponds to TRBD2 (6 bases). V was shortened by 2 bases and J by 0 bases, with 8 bases between the two germline ends. Germline lookup yields CDR1 LNHDA and CDR2 SQIVND (reference sequence). The CDR3 is 15 residues long. The CDR3 region has the DNA TGTGCCAGTAGTATAACCGGGAGCTCCTACAATGAGCAGTTCTTC. This encodes CASSITGSSYNEQFF. Filled out from reference TRBV19 and TRBJ2-1, the complete variable domain reads DGGITQSPKYLFRKEGQNVTLSCEQNLNHDAMYWYRQDPGQGLRLIYYSQIVNDFQKGDIAEGYSVSREKKESFPLTVTSAQKNPTAFYLCASSITGSSYNEQFFGPGTRLTVL.

The table lists this clonotype with many counts. The V call is TRBV7-8, the J call TRBJ2-2, with D perhaps matching TRBD1 (6 bases). Germline CDR1 reads SGHVS; CDR2 reads FQNEAQ. The CDR3 is 14 amino acids. V was shortened by 1 base and J by 6 bases, with 9 bases between the two germline ends. The CDR3 DNA reads as TGTGCCAGCAGCTTAGGGACAGAGGCCGGGGAGCTGTTTTTT. The encoded protein is CASSLGTEAGELFF.

In this sample, this clonotype turned up a few times. The chain recombines TRBV5-1 with TRBJ2-7, with D possibly being TRBD1 (5 bases). This CDR3 has 13 amino acids. Germline lookup yields CDR1 SGHRS and CDR2 YFSETQ. Trimming removed 0 bases at V and 4 bases at J, with 8 bases between. The CDR3 loop is CASSLGSGYEQYF. The DNA of the CDR3 is TGCGCCAGCAGCTTGGGGTCAGGGTACGAGCAGTACTTC. Supplemented by reference TRBV5-1 and TRBJ2-7, the full variable domain reads KAGVTQTPRYLIKTRGQQVTLSCSPISGHRSVSWYQQTPGQGLQFLFEYFSETQRNKGNFPGRFSGRQFSNSRSEMNVSTLELGDSALYLCASSLGSGYEQYFGPGTRLTVT.

This clonotype has at least ten counts. The chain couples TRBV28 to TRBJ2-7; TRBD1 aligns across 7 bases. Per germline, CDR1 MDHEN and CDR2 SYDVKM. V lost 6 bases and J lost 4; bases outside the gene matches: 9. CDR3 length: 14 residues. CDR3 in amino acids: CASSLKRQGYEQYF. In DNA form, the CDR3 reads TGTGCCAGCAGCCTAAAACGACAGGGATACGAGCAGTACTTC.

The chain carries TRBV7-9 and TRBJ2-7, with a tentative D call TRBD2 (6 bases). The CDR3 loop spans 15 amino acids. V shed 5 bases and J shed 3 bases, with 17 bases lying between them. The germline V gene encodes CDR1 SEHNR and CDR2 FQNEAQ (reference sequence). The CDR3 loop is CASSPHGGGDYEQYF. CDR3 DNA: TGTGCCAGCAGCCCCCACGGAGGAGGGGACTACGAGCAGTACTTC. The full variable domain, its missing parts supplied by reference TRBV7-9 and TRBJ2-7, is DTGVSQNPRHKITKRGQNVTFRCDPISEHNRLYWYRQTLGQGPEFLTYFQNEAQLEKSRLLSDRFSAERPKGSFSTLEIQRTEQGDSAMYLCASSPHGGGDYEQYFGPGTRLTVT.

A remark on this clonotype: Since a much larger clone is just one base distant, this may be a read error. The chain joins TRBV27 to TRBJ2-7; 9 positions match TRBD2. Germline CDR1 and CDR2: MNHEY and SMNVEV (reference sequence). The CDR3 is made up of 13 amino acids. DNA for the CDR3: TGTGCCTGCAGGCGGACTAGCGACTACGAGCAGTACTTC. It yields the protein CACRRTSDYEQYF.

This clonotype came up a few times. The chain uses TRBV7-9 and TRBJ1-4, with TRBD1 matching 11 bases. V lost 4 bases and J lost 3; bases outside the gene matches: 1. This CDR3 has 15 amino acids. Germline loops: CDR1 SEHNR, CDR2 FQNEAQ (reference sequence). The DNA for the CDR3 is TGTGCCAGCAGCTCGGGACAGGGGGCTAATGAAAAACTGTTTTTT. Translating it yields CASSSGQGANEKLFF.

V is TRBV12-3 or TRBV12-4 and J is TRBJ2-5; TRBD2 matches at 11 bases. Trimming removed 3 bases from V and 2 bases from J; junction bases left unmatched: 2. The CDR3 runs 15 residues. DNA for the CDR3: TGTGCCAGCAGTTTCCGGACTAGCGGGCAAGAGACCCAGTACTTC. Its translation is CASSFRTSGQETQYF.

This clonotype showed up many times. This chain connects TRBV28 to TRBJ2-4; 8 nucleotides match TRBD2. CDR1 is MDHEN, CDR2 SYDVKM, per germline. Germline trimming cut 3 bases from V and 0 bases from J; bases unmatched to any gene: 10. The CDR3 runs to 18 residues. The CDR3 protein is CASSFQGTGGAAKNIQYF. The CDR3 DNA is TGTGCCAGCAGTTTCCAGGGGACCGGGGGGGCAGCCAAAAACATTCAGTACTTC.

For this clonotype: A much larger clone lies one base from this, so it may be a read error. The conserved phenylalanine or tryptophan is not found at the CDR3 terminus, so this likely reflects a read error. The rearrangement joins TRBV7-6 to TRBJ2-3; TRBD2 matches at 10 bases. The CDR3 runs to 17 residues. CDR1 SGHVS and CDR2 FNYEAQ come from the germline V gene. V dropped 2 bases and J dropped 1; count of bases not matched to a gene: 6. CDR3 protein: CASSLPGLAPGTDTQYL. As DNA, the CDR3 is TGTGCCAGCAGCTTACCGGGACTAGCGCCCGGCACAGATACGCAGTATCTT.

The CDR3 DNA is TGCGCCAGCAGCCAAGACCTCGGACATTCGGGGGGGGGGGCCAACGTCCTGACTTTC. It specifies CASSQDLGHSGGGANVLTF. This rearrangement joins TRBV4-3 to TRBJ2-6; 8 nucleotides agree with TRBD2. Germline V gene sequence: CDR1 LGHNA, CDR2 YSLEER. This CDR3 contains 19 residues. Germline trimming cut 0 bases from V and 4 bases from J; bases unmatched to any gene: 11.

The chain links TRBV4-1 to TRBJ2-7; maybe TRBD1 (5 bases). CDR3 length equals 13 residues. V was cut by 0 bases and J by 7 bases, with 10 bases left in between. CDR1 and CDR2 (germline): MGHRA, YSYEKL. The CDR3 region has the DNA TGCGCCAGCAGCCAAGACGGCAGGGTTGAGCAGTACTTC. Protein sequence: CASSQDGRVEQYF.

J is TRBJ1-2 and V is TRBV28, with 7 bases aligning to TRBD1. The CDR3 totals 15 residues. V was pared by 11 bases and J by 2 bases, with 14 bases of the junction left unmatched. Germline loops: CDR1 MDHEN, CDR2 SYDVKM. The DNA for the CDR3 is TGTGCCGCAGGAACTCAAGGGGGCCCGAACTATGGCTACACCTTC. As protein: CAAGTQGGPNYGYTF.

At least ten counts were recorded for this clonotype. The CDR3 coding sequence is TGTGCCAGCAGTTTATACAGACAGGCCGGGGAGGAGACCCAGTACTTC. As protein: CASSLYRQAGEETQYF. The rearrangement joins TRBV28 to TRBJ2-5; possible D gene TRBD1, 6 bases. CDR1 and CDR2 from the germline V gene are MDHEN and SYDVKM. Between the trimmed V and J ends, which lost 1 base and 5 bases, there was a span of 17 bases. This CDR3 comprises 16 residues.

The J gene is TRBJ1-2, the V gene TRBV9; D might be TRBD1 (6 bases). V shed 7 bases and J shed 8 bases, with 15 bases lying between them. The CDR3 totals 12 residues. The germline CDR1 and CDR2 sequences are SGDLS and YYNGEE. CDR3 amino acids: CASGGPQGGYTF. The CDR3 nucleotides read TGTGCCAGCGGGGGCCCCCAGGGAGGCTACACCTTC.

In this sample, this clonotype turned up a few times. The chain couples TRBV6-2 or TRBV6-3 to TRBJ2-1; 7 nucleotides line up with TRBD2. V gave up 5 bases and J gave up 9 bases; unmatched junction bases: 10. Germline CDR1 and CDR2: MNHEY and SVGEGT. CDR3 length: 14 amino acids. The CDR3 bases are TGTGCCAGCAGTCCGGTCAGTGGGAGGGGTGAGCAGTTCTTC. This translates into CASSPVSGRGEQFF.

Here the CDR3 DNA reads TGTGCCAGCAGTAAAAAGACAAAGTACCAAGAGACCCAGTACTTC. Protein product: CASSKKTKYQETQYF. The chain carries TRBV12-3 or TRBV12-4 and TRBJ2-5; D is ambiguous. Trimming pared 5 bases from V and 0 bases from J, leaving 13 bases between. This CDR3 comprises 15 residues.

This clonotype has just a few counts. The chain employs TRBV15 and TRBJ2-1, with TRBD2 as a possible D gene (6 bases). Germline V gives CDR1 LNHNV, CDR2 YYDKDF (reference sequence). The CDR3 spans 14 residues. Trimming cost V 1 base and J 2 bases, with 6 bases left between them. CDR3 in DNA: TGTGCCACCAGCAGAGCGGGGGCCTACAATGAGCAGTTCTTC. Translation: CATSRAGAYNEQFF.